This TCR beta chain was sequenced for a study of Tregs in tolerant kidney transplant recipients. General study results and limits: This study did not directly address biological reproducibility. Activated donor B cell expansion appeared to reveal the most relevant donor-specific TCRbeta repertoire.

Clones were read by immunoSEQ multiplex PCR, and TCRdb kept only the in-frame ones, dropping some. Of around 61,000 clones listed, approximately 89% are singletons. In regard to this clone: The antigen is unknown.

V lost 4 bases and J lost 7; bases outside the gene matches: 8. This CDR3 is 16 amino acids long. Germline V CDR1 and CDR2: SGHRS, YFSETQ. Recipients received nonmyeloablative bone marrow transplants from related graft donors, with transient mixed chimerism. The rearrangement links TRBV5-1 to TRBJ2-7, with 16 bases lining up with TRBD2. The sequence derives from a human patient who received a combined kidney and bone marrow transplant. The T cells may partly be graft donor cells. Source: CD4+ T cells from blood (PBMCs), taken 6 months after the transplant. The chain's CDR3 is CASSAPGLAGGLEQYF. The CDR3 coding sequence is TGCGCCAGCAGCGCCCCGGGACTAGCGGGGGGGCTGGAGCAGTACTTC.